Sequencing of this T cell receptor (beta chain) was carried out in a study of OX40 agonist ivuxolimab in advanced cancers. With autoimmune disease history or systemic immunosuppression, patients were excluded. There are 11 residues in the CDR3. Germline loops: CDR1 DFQATT, CDR2 SNEGSKA (reference sequence). Sequencing was performed with immunoSEQ multiplex PCR; in TCRdb, only in-frame clones are kept and a portion is missing. The sample has fewer than 65,000 clones; roughly 84% are singletons. The chain has TRBV20-1 and TRBJ1-2; no clear D gene. The source is an adult with an advanced solid tumor such as melanoma, head and neck, liver or kidney cancer. The sample here was CD4+ or CD8+ T cells sorted from blood, taken in a trial of the OX40 agonist ivuxolimab. CDR3 sequence reads: CSRGDENGYTF. The DNA for the CDR3 is TGCAGCAGAGGAGACGAAAATGGCTACACCTTC.